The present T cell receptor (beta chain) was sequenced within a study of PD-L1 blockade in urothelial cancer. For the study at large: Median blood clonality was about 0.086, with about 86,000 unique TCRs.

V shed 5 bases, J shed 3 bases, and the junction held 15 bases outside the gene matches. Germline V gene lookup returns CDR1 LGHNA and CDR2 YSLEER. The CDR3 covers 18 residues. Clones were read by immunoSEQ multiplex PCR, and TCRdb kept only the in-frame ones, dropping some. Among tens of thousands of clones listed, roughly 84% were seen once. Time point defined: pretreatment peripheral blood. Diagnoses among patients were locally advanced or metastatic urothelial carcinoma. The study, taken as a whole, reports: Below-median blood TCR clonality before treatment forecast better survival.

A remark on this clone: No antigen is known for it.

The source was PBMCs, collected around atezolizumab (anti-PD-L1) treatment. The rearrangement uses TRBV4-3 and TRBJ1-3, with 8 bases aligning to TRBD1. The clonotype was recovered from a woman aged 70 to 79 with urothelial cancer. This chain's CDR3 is CASSRAASPQGGGNTIYF. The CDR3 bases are TGCGCCAGCAGCAGAGCAGCGTCCCCACAGGGGGGTGGAAACACCATATATTTT.